Below, 16 T cell receptor beta chains from the same sample are listed, as sequenced in a study of T-cell reconstitution after alpha-beta-depleted transplantation in children. Preparation of the TCRbeta library was carried out with unique molecular identifiers. MiXCR, run by TCRdb on the PCR reads, gives a single entry per CDR3 protein. The data show around 700,000 distinct CDR3 sequences, around 13% seen once. Sequenced here: PBMCs, sampled before TCRalphabeta/CD19-depleted stem cell transplant. Receptors were obtained from a girl aged 2-10 years with congenital amegakaryocytic thrombocytopenia, due to receive a stem cell transplant.

This clonotype was seen many times. This sequence joins TRBV12-3 or TRBV12-4 and TRBJ2-1; 10 nucleotides line up with TRBD2. This CDR3 has 14 residues. Germline trimming cut 3 bases from V and 7 bases from J; bases unmatched to any gene: 3. The CDR3 DNA reads as TGTGCCAGCAGTTTTGGGACTAGCGTAAATGAGCAGTTCTTC. Its translation: CASSFGTSVNEQFF.

Many counts were recorded for this clonotype. Here the CDR3 DNA reads TGTGCCAGCAGTGGGGGGGACTATGGCTACACCTTC. Protein sequence: CASSGGDYGYTF. The chain carries TRBV6-5 and TRBJ1-2; D is possibly TRBD1 (5 bases). Germline lookup yields CDR1 MNHEY and CDR2 SVGAGI. Trimming left V 5 bases short and J 3 bases short, with 7 bases between. CDR3 length: 12 amino acids.

For this clonotype: Since a much larger clone is just one base distant, this may be a read error. The V and J genes are TRBV6-5 and TRBJ2-6; D tentatively reads TRBD1 or TRBD2 (6 bases each). In germline, CDR1 is MNHEY, CDR2 SVGAGI. This CDR3 spans 18 amino acids. The CDR3 nucleotides are TGTGCCAGCAGTTCGGGAAATAGCGGTTTATCGGGGGCCAACGCCCTGACTTTC. Translating it yields CASSSGNSGLSGANALTF.

This clonotype was seen more than once but under ten times. V gene TRBV27 combines with J gene TRBJ2-7; the match to TRBD2 covers 7 bases. The CDR3 runs 13 residues. CDR1 and CDR2 (germline): MNHEY, SMNVEV (reference sequence). The J segment lost 6 bases and the V segment lost 3 bases, leaving 5 bases of the junction unmatched. The CDR3 DNA is TGTGCCAGCAGTTTCCACACTAGCGCCGAGCAGTACTTC. Encoded protein: CASSFHTSAEQYF.

This clonotype was picked up many times. This chain uses TRBV21-1 with TRBJ1-1; the table's D call, TRBD1, was not checked against the DNA. TRBV21-1 is recorded as a pseudogene. CDR3 length equals 14 residues. This chain's CDR3 is CASSFRQGGPEAFF. The CDR3 nucleotides read TGTGCCAGCAGCTTCCGACAGGGTGGTCCTGAAGCTTTCTTT.

The rearrangement links TRBV18 to TRBJ2-3; 7 bases match TRBD2. Germline-derived CDR1 and CDR2 are KGHSH and LQKENI. The trim removed 4 bases at V and 6 bases at J, leaving 7 bases unmatched. The CDR3 runs to 14 residues. This CDR3 reads CASSRNSGSDTQYF. The CDR3 DNA reads TGTGCCAGCTCACGGAATAGCGGGTCGGATACGCAGTATTTT.

This clonotype was seen many times. The J gene is TRBJ2-2, the V gene TRBV7-2; D perhaps matches TRBD2 (6 bases). This CDR3 has 15 residues. Trimming removed 2 bases from V and 5 bases from J, with 12 bases in between. Germline lookup yields CDR1 SGHTA and CDR2 FQGNSA. Written as DNA, the CDR3 is TGTGCCAGCAGCTTAAATCCTGCGGGAACCGGGGAGCTGTTTTTT. Translation gives CASSLNPAGTGELFF.

This clonotype has only a few counts. The V gene is TRBV28, the J gene TRBJ2-3; no reliable D call. Trimming stripped 4 bases from V and 9 bases from J, with 17 bases between. CDR1 and CDR2 from the germline V gene are MDHEN and SYDVKM. The CDR3 spans 14 residues. Here the CDR3 DNA reads TGTGCCAGCAGTTACCCAGAGACCAGGAGAACGCAGTATTTT. Translating it yields CASSYPETRRTQYF.

This clonotype came up many times. J is TRBJ1-5 and V is TRBV20-1, with D perhaps matching TRBD1 (5 bases). There are 14 residues in the CDR3. The V gene lost 6 bases and the J gene lost 3 bases, with 15 bases spanning the gap. Germline V lookup: CDR1 DFQATT, CDR2 SNEGSKA (reference sequence). The CDR3 bases are TGCAGTGCCCCCTCGGGGACGGCCAATCAGCCCCAGCATTTT. Translating it yields CSAPSGTANQPQHF.

This clonotype appeared many times. The chain joins TRBV5-1 to TRBJ2-7; no definite D call. With 0 bases removed from V and 4 bases from J, the gap between germline ends came to 8 bases. Germline V gene lookup returns CDR1 SGHRS and CDR2 YFSETQ. This CDR3 contains 13 residues. The CDR3 coding sequence is TGCGCCAGCAGCTTGGAGTGGGATTACGAGCAGTACTTC. This codes for CASSLEWDYEQYF.

The genes are TRBV14 and TRBJ2-7; D is possibly TRBD2 (5 bases). Germline values: CDR1 SGHDN, CDR2 FVKESK. This CDR3 contains 13 residues. V was shortened by 4 bases and J by 3 bases, with 10 bases between the two germline ends. CDR3 nucleotides: TGTGCCAGCAGCCCAAGTGGACTCTACGAGCAGTACTTC. Its protein is CASSPSGLYEQYF.

This clonotype was recorded at least ten times. This chain connects TRBV20-1 to TRBJ2-7; possibly TRBD2 for D (5 bases). CDR3 length equals 13 residues. Between the trimmed V and J ends, which lost 4 bases and 2 bases, there was a span of 12 bases. Per germline, CDR1 DFQATT and CDR2 SNEGSKA (reference sequence). The CDR3 region has the DNA TGCAGTGCTACCAGTGGGAGAACCTACGAGCAGTACTTC. This translates into CSATSGRTYEQYF.

This sequence joins TRBV5-1 and TRBJ2-5; 7 bases match TRBD1. V gave up 0 bases and J gave up 2 bases; unmatched junction bases: 4. Per germline, CDR1 SGHRS and CDR2 YFSETQ. CDR3 size: 15 residues. CDR3 region: CASSLAPGQQETQYF. In DNA, the CDR3 is TGCGCCAGCAGCTTGGCCCCGGGACAGCAAGAGACCCAGTACTTC.

This rearrangement joins TRBV19 to TRBJ2-2; D uncertain. From germline, CDR1 is LNHDA and CDR2 SQIVND (reference sequence). This CDR3 has 13 residues. Trimming left V 3 bases short and J 5 bases short, with 7 bases between. Here the CDR3 reads CASSISRTGELFF. CDR3 nucleotides: TGTGCCAGTAGTATCTCGAGGACCGGGGAGCTGTTTTTT.

The V call is TRBV20-1, the J call TRBJ2-5, with 7 bases fitting TRBD2. Germline values: CDR1 DFQATT, CDR2 SNEGSKA (reference sequence). CDR3 length: 17 residues. Trimming removed 2 bases from V and 4 bases from J; junction bases left unmatched: 16. The CDR3 DNA reads TGCAGTGCTAGAAAGCCCTTTGGGACTACTATTTCAGAGACCCAGTACTTC. Protein sequence: CSARKPFGTTISETQYF.

This clonotype showed up just a few times. The gene calls are TRBV3-1 and TRBJ2-5, with unresolved D. The CDR3 covers 12 residues. CDR1 and CDR2 from the germline V gene are LGHDT and YNNKEL (reference sequence). V was clipped by 1 base and J by 7 bases, with 7 bases between them. CDR3 in amino acids: CASSQVPGTQYF. The CDR3 DNA reads TGTGCCAGCAGCCAAGTTCCCGGGACCCAGTACTTC.